Given below is one T cell receptor (beta chain) in context. The antigen is unknown. The data stem from a study of cytomegalovirus exposure and HLA in healthy donors. Whole-study results and caveats: Owing to their indistinguishability, certain V segments, notably TRBV6-2 and TRBV6-3, were excluded.

The CDR3 has 17 amino acids. CDR1 SEHNR and CDR2 FQNEAQ come from the germline V gene (reference sequence). The V gene end was trimmed by 1 base and the J gene end by 0 bases; junction bases not matched to a gene: 7. Regarding donors, all were healthy bone marrow donors. Primers included in the PCR were 60 Vbeta and 13 Jbeta primers. Measured with immunoSEQ multiplex PCR; TCRdb has only the in-frame clones, and not every one. The sample contains roughly 150,000 clones, 75% to 90% of which appear only once. What was sequenced was PBMCs. This TCR was sampled from a male donor in good health and CMV-seronegative. The chain joins TRBV7-9 to TRBJ2-3; the match to TRBD1 covers 7 bases. This CDR3 reads CASSLVWGQTSTDTQYF. The CDR3 nucleotides read TGTGCCAGCAGCTTAGTGTGGGGACAGACTAGCACAGATACGCAGTATTTT.